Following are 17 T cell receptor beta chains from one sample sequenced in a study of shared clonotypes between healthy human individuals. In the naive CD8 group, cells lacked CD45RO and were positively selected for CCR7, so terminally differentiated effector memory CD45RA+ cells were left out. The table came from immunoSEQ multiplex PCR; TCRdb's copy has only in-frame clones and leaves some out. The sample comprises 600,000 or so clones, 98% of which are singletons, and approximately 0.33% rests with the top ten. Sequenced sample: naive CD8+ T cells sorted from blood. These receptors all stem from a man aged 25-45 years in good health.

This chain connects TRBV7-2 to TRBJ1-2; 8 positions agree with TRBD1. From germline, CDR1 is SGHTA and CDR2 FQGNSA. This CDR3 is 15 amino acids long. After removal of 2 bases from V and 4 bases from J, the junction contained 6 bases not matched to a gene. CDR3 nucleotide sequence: TGTGCCAGCAGCTTATTAATAACAGGGGGCTATGGCTACACCTTC. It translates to CASSLLITGGYGYTF.

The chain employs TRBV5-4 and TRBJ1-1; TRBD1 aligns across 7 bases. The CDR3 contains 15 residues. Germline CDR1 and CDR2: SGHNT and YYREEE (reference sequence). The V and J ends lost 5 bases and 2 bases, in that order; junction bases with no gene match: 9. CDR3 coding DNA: TGTGCCAGCAGTCAGGCCAGGGGGATAAACACTGAAGCTTTCTTT. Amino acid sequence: CASSQARGINTEAFF.

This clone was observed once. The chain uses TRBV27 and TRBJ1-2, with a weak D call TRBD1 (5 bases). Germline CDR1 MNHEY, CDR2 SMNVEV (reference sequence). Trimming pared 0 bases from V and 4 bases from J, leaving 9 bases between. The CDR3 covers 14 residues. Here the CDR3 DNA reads TGTGCCAGCAGTTTATCGTTAGGGGCCTATGGCTACACCTTC. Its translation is CASSLSLGAYGYTF.

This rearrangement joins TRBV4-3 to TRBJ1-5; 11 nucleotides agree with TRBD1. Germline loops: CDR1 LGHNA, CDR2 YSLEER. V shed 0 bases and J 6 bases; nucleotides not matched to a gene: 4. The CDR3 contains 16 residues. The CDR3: CASSQDRGTGGQPQHF. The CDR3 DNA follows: TGCGCCAGCAGCCAAGATCGGGGGACAGGGGGTCAGCCCCAGCATTTT.

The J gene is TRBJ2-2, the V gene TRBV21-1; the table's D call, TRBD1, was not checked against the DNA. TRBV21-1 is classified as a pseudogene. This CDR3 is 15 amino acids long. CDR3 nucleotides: TGTGCCAGCAGCAAAGAGACAGGTACTCCCGGGGAGCTGTTTTTT. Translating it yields CASSKETGTPGELFF.

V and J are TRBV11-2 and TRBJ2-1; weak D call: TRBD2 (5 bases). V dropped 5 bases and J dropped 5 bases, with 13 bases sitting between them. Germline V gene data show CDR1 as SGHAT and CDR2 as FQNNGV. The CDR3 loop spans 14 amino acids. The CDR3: CASSPEGAHNEQFF. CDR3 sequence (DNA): TGTGCCAGCAGCCCAGAGGGCGCCCACAATGAGCAGTTCTTC.

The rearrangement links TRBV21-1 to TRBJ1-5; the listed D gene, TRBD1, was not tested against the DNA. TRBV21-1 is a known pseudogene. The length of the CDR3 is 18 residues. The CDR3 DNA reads TGTGCCAGCAGCAAAGACCGTACTCCAGGGATTGTCGGTCAGCCCCAGCATTTT. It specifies CASSKDRTPGIVGQPQHF.

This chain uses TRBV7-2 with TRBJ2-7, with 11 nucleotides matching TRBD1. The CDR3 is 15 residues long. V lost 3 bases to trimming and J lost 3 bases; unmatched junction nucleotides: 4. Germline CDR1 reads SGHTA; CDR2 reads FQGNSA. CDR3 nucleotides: TGTGCCAGCAGCTTGGACAGGGGGCTCATCTACGAGCAGTACTTC. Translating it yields CASSLDRGLIYEQYF.

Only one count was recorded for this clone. CDR3 nucleotides: TGTGCCAGCAGCTTAGACCTGACAGGGAACTATGGCTACACCTTC. Protein sequence: CASSLDLTGNYGYTF. This chain connects TRBV7-9 to TRBJ1-2, with 7 positions matching TRBD1. The CDR3 has 15 amino acids. V lost 1 base and J lost 2; bases outside the gene matches: 4. Germline CDR1 SEHNR, CDR2 FQNEAQ (reference sequence). Full variable domain (missing parts from reference TRBV7-9 and TRBJ1-2): DTGVSQNPRHKITKRGQNVTFRCDPISEHNRLYWYRQTLGQGPEFLTYFQNEAQLEKSRLLSDRFSAERPKGSFSTLEIQRTEQGDSAMYLCASSLDLTGNYGYTFGSGTRLTVV.

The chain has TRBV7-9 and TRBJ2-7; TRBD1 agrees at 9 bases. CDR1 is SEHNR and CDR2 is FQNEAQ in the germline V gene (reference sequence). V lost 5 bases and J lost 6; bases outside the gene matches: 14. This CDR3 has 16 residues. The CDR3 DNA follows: TGTGCCAGCAGCCCCCCTGACAGGGGGGTATTCGGCGAGCAGTACTTC. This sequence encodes CASSPPDRGVFGEQYF.

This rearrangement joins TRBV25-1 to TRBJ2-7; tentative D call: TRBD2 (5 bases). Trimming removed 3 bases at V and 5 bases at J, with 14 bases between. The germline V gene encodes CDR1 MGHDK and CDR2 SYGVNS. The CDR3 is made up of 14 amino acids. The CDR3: CASSESAIGNEQYF. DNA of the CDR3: TGTGCCAGCAGTGAGTCAGCTATCGGGAACGAGCAGTACTTC.

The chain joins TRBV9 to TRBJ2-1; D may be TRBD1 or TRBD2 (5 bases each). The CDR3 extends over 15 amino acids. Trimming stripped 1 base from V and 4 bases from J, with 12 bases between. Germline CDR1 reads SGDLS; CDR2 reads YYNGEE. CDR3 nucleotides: TGTGCCAGCAGCGTAAGCCGGGGCCCTTACAATGAGCAGTTCTTC. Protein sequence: CASSVSRGPYNEQFF.

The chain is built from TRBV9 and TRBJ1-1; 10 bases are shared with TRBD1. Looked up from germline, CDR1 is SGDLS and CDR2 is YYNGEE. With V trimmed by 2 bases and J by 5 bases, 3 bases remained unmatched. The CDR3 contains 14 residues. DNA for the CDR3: TGTGCCAGCAGCGTGACAGGGGGCGAAACTGAAGCTTTCTTT. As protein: CASSVTGGETEAFF.

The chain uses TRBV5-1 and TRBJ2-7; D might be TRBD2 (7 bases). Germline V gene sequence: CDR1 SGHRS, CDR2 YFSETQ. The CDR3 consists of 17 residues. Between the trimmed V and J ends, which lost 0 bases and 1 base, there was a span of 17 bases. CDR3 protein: CASSLDAFRGASYEQYF. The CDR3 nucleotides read TGCGCCAGCAGCTTGGACGCTTTTCGGGGGGCGTCCTACGAGCAGTACTTC.

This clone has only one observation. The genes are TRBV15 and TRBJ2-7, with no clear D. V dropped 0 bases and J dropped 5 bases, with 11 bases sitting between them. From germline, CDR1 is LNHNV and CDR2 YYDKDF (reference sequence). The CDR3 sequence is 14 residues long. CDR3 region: CATSRDRPGNEQYF. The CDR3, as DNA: TGTGCCACCAGCAGAGATCGCCCGGGTAACGAGCAGTACTTC.

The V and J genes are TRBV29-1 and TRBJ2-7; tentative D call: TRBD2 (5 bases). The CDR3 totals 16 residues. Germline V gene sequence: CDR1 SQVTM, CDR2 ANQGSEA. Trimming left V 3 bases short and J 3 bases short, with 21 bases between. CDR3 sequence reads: CSVELRADPTGYEQYF. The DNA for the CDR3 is TGCAGCGTTGAGTTGCGGGCGGACCCGACGGGCTACGAGCAGTACTTC.

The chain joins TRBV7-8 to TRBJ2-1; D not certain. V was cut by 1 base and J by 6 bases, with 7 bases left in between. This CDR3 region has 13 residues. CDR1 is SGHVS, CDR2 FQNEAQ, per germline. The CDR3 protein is CASSLDIANEQFF. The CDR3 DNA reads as TGTGCCAGCAGCTTAGATATAGCCAATGAGCAGTTCTTC.